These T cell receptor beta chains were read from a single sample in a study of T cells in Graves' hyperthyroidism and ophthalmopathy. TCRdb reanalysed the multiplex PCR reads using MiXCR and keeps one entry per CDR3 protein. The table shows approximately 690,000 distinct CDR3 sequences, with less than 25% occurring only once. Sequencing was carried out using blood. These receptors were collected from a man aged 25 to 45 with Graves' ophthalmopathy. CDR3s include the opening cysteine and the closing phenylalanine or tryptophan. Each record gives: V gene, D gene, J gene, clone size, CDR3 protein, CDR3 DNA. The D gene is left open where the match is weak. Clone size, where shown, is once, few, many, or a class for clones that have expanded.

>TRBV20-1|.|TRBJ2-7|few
CSARLPGEQYF
TGCAGTGCTAGACTCCCAGGGGAGCAGTACTTC
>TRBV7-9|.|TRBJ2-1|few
CASSPLAPGVEQFF
TGTGCCAGCAGCCCTTTAGCCCCAGGGGTTGAGCAGTTCTTC
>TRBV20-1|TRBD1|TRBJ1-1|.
CSARDSDRGVTEAFF
TGCAGTGCTAGGGATTCAGACAGGGGGGTGACTGAAGCTTTCTTT
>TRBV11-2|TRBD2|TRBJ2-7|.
CASSLDRASGRPYEQYF
TGTGCCAGCAGCTTAGATAGGGCTAGCGGGAGGCCTTACGAGCAGTACTTC
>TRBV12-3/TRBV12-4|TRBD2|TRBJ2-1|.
CASRKSGRGSCNEQFF
TGTGCCAGCAGAAAAAGCGGGAGGGGCTCCTGCAATGAGCAGTTCTTC
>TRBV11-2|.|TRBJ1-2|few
CASRPGGGTGSYTF
TGTGCCAGCAGACCGGGGGGGGGCACAGGATCCTACACCTTC
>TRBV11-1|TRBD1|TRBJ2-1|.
CASSLGKGAPPFF
TGTGCCAGCAGCTTGGGTAAGGGGGCGCCTCCGTTCTTC
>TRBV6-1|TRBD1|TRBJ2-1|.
CASSQGQAAYNEQFF
TGTGCCAGCAGTCAAGGACAGGCCGCCTACAATGAGCAGTTCTTC
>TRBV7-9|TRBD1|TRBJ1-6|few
CASSLDSADRPDSPLHF
TGTGCCAGCAGCTTAGATTCCGCGGACAGGCCTGATTCACCCCTCCACTTT
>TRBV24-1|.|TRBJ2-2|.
CATSEPGYAGELFF
TGTGCCACCAGTGAGCCAGGGTACGCCGGGGAGCTGTTTTTT
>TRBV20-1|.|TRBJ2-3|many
CSARFPASTDTQYF
TGCAGTGCTAGGTTCCCCGCTTCCACAGATACGCAGTATTTT
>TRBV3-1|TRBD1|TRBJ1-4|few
CASSLWTGLNEKLFF
TGTGCCAGCAGCCTCTGGACAGGTCTTAATGAAAAACTGTTTTTT
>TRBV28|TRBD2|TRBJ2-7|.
CASSQGLAGAGDEQYF
TGTGCCAGCAGTCAAGGACTAGCGGGAGCCGGGGATGAGCAGTACTTC
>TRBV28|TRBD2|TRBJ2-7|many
CASRGLAGGTYEQYF
TGTGCCAGCAGGGGACTAGCGGGAGGGACCTACGAGCAGTACTTC
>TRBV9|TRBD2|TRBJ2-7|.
CASAPTSGMYEQYF
TGTGCCAGCGCCCCGACTAGCGGGATGTACGAGCAGTACTTC
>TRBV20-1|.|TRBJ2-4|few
CSAREIGGRGAKNIQYF
TGCAGTGCTAGAGAAATCGGGGGAAGAGGAGCCAAAAACATTCAGTACTTC
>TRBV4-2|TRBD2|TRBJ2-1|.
CASSLRGVTGGPDEQFF
TGTGCCAGCAGCCTTAGAGGGGTGACGGGAGGGCCGGATGAGCAGTTCTTC
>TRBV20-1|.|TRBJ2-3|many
CSATAREASTDTQYF
TGCAGTGCTACCGCCCGTGAGGCCAGCACAGATACGCAGTATTTT
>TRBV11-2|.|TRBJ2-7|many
CASSLPGPYEQYF
TGTGCCAGCAGCTTACCCGGGCCCTACGAGCAGTACTTC
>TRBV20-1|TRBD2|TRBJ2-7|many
CSARKTSSSYKQYF
TGCAGTGCTAGGAAGACTAGCTCGTCCTACAAGCAGTACTTC
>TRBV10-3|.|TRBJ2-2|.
CAISGDTGELFF
TGTGCCATCAGCGGGGACACCGGGGAGCTGTTTTTT
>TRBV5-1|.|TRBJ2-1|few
CASSLEGGVVYNEQFF
TGCGCCAGCAGCTTGGAGGGGGGGGTGGTCTACAATGAGCAGTTCTTC
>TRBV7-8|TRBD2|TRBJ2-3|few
CASSFTSGGVDTQYF
TGTGCCAGCAGCTTTACTAGCGGAGGTGTGGATACGCAGTATTTT
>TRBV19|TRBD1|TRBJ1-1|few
CASSITGAANTEAFF
TGTGCCAGTAGTATCACAGGGGCGGCGAACACTGAAGCTTTCTTT
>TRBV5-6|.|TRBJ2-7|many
CASSPLDTSTYEQYF
TGTGCCAGCAGCCCGCTGGATACCTCAACCTACGAGCAGTACTTC
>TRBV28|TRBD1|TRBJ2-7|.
CASSLWDREYEQYF
TGTGCCAGCAGTTTATGGGACAGGGAATACGAGCAGTACTTC
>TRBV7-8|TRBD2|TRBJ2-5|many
CASSLGGTSGEETQYF
TGTGCCAGCAGCTTAGGAGGGACTAGCGGAGAAGAGACCCAGTACTTC
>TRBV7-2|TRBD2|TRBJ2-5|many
CASSPYSFLAGGPQETQYF
TGTGCCAGCAGCCCTTACTCTTTTTTGGCGGGAGGTCCACAAGAGACCCAGTACTTC
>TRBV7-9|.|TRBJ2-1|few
CASSPQANEQFF
TGTGCCAGCAGCCCACAGGCCAATGAGCAGTTCTTC
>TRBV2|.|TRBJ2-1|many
CASQGREKGSYNEQFF
TGTGCCAGCCAGGGGCGGGAGAAGGGCTCCTACAATGAGCAGTTCTTC
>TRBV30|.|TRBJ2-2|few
CAWSPATNTGELFF
TGTGCCTGGAGTCCGGCCACGAACACCGGGGAGCTGTTTTTT
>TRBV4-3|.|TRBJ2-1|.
CASSQVRLSDEQFF
TGCGCCAGCAGCCAAGTTCGGCTTTCCGATGAGCAGTTCTTC
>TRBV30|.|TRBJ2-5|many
CAWSGRLQETQYF
TGTGCCTGGAGTGGGCGTCTACAAGAGACCCAGTACTTC
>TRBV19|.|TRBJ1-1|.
CASTTVYYTEAFF
TGTGCCAGTACCACAGTTTATTACACTGAAGCTTTCTTT
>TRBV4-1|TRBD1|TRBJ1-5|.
CASSFDREDQPQHF
TGCGCCAGCAGCTTCGACAGGGAGGATCAGCCCCAGCATTTT
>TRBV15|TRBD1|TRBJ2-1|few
CATSRGNAGTGSYNEQFF
TGTGCCACCAGCAGAGGAAACGCCGGGACAGGCTCCTACAATGAGCAGTTCTTC
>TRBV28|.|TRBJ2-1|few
CASMGSQGEQFF
TGTGCCAGCATGGGTAGTCAAGGTGAGCAGTTCTTC
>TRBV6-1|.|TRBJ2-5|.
CASSEAPGQEYF
TGTGCCAGCAGTGAAGCACCGGGACAAGAGTACTTC
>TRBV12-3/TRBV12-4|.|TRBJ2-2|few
CASSLAEVTGELFF
TGTGCCAGCAGTTTAGCTGAGGTAACCGGGGAGCTGTTTTTT
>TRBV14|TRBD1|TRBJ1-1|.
CASSQTGTGLNTEAFF
TGTGCCAGCTCACAGACCGGGACAGGGCTGAACACTGAAGCTTTCTTT
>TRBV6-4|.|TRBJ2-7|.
CASRKDGSSYEQYF
TGTGCCAGCAGAAAGGACGGAAGCTCCTACGAGCAGTACTTC
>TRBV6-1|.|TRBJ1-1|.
CASSFWGLGTEAFF
TGTGCCAGCAGTTTCTGGGGGTTGGGCACTGAAGCTTTCTTT
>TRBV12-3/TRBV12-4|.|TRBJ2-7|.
CASRRGSGTGEQYF
TGTGCCAGCAGAAGAGGTTCGGGAACTGGGGAGCAGTACTTC